This T cell receptor beta chain derives from a study of beta chain features in type 1 diabetes (dated by TCRdb to the late 2010s). About the investigation overall: Mean age, gender distribution, total cell number and subset yield were not different between patients and healthy donors. A total of 107,917,701 sorted cells were examined across all samples, and RNA yield correlated strongly with the number of cells per subset. The study compared the TCRB repertoires of sorted circulating CD4+ T cell subsets in recently diagnosed type 1 diabetes patients with those in matched healthy donors. Regulatory and stem cell-like memory subsets were isolated from only 8 patients and about eight healthy donors, whereas naive and central memory subsets came from all 30 or so donors. Results and caveats for the whole study, not just this receptor: Sequencing cDNA rather than genomic DNA could over-represent highly expressing activated cells, although activation and CD3 levels did not differ between groups. A moderate but significant shortening of TCRB CDR3 length was observed in type 1 diabetes patients in all four CD4+ subsets. Naive, central memory and regulatory TCRB repertoires appeared to be more alike among patients than among healthy donors. PCR might favor shorter templates, but patient and control samples were amplified and corrected together, so any skew would affect both groups equally. Because small numbers of individuals were included in the HLA sub-analyses, any influence of HLA type on TCRB rearrangement was left unresolved. At VDJ recombination sites, patients with type 1 diabetes made fewer insertions and deleted more nucleotides, a pattern implying thymic rearrangement abnormalities.

This clone was detected a few times. Its antigen is still unknown. No base quality values were provided; no much bigger clone lies one nucleotide off. Other DNA sequences in this sample translate to the same CDR3. A single peripheral blood draw of approximately 0.11 L on average was collected from each donor into heparinised tubes. Using a panel that included CD45RO, CCR7, CD25, CD127, CD95 and CD27, naive, central memory, regulatory and stem cell-like memory CD4+ T cells were sorted on a BD FACSAria II. Every sorted population had a purity above 95%. Right away, PBMCs were isolated by Lymphoprep density gradient centrifugation and were stained directly, with no culture step. Samples were stained and sorted in pairs, with one healthy donor and one patient per experiment, so that batch effects were minimized. The junction carries 9 bases between V and J, which are trimmed by 3 bases and 3 bases respectively. The CDR3 goes from the cysteine to the phenylalanine over 13 residues. The read is trimmed to its CDR3 DNA, 39 bases read in frame from base 1. CDR1 is given as SGHVS and CDR2 as FQNEAQ, both from the germline V gene.

The entire amount of isolated RNA was reverse transcribed using the High Capacity cDNA Reverse Transcription Kit, so the sequenced TCRB transcripts were expressed ones. For stem cell-like memory T cell samples, survey-depth immunoSEQ sequencing was used, averaging around 910,000 total reads per sample. After sorted cells were lysed in RLT buffer, RNA was extracted with DNase-treated RNeasy Micro or Mini kits, with the choice depending on cell number. Each cell subset was processed separately to prevent cross-contamination, with patient and healthy donor samples processed together. The immunoSEQ multiplex PCR was used to amplify TCRB sequences from cDNA, generating 87-bp fragments that spanned the CDR3 region. Sequencing of the amplicons was performed on the Illumina HiSeq platform. Regarding the original processing steps: PCR bias was computationally corrected using synthetic template baselines, reads within Hamming distance 2 were collapsed, and singletons that could not be merged were discarded. Reads were aligned against IMGT to assign V, D and J genes, CDR3 length and insertions or deletions at six rearrangement sites. Within each subset, clonotype counts were normalized to the number of sorted cells before true diversity and Gini coefficients were calculated with the tcR R package. The overlap coefficient, calculated on TCRB nucleotide sequences, was used to quantify repertoire sharing. What TCRdb holds here is the immuneACCESS table cut down to in-frame rearrangements. Part of the clones is not present; checked against another copy, under half of the missing clones reflect an unresolved V gene, and the others are unexplained. From that table come the V and J calls and clone size; the DNA was used to work out D and trimming. The sample data list approximately 24,000 clones, and about 45% of these were observed just once. 0.3% of the sample is in the top ten clones.

This chain is built from TRBV7-8 and TRBJ2-7; TRBD1 is a possible D gene, resting on 6 matching bases. The TCR originated in a man aged 25-45 years with type 1 diabetes. Specimen: stem cell memory CD4+ T cells from blood. The sample's cell subset or site, from its label and the paper: stem cell-like memory CD4+ T cells. The CDR3 protein is CASSFGQSYEQYF. Read as DNA, the sequence is TGTGCCAGCAGCTTTGGACAGAGCTACGAGCAGTACTTC. With the rest looked up from the reference TRBV7-8 and TRBJ2-7 genes rather than sequenced, the full variable domain is GAGVSQSPRYKVAKRGQDVALRCDPISGHVSLFWYQQALGQGPEFLTYFQNEAQLDKSGLPSDRFFAERPEGSVSTLKIQRTQQEDSAVYLCASSFGQSYEQYFGPGTRLTVT.